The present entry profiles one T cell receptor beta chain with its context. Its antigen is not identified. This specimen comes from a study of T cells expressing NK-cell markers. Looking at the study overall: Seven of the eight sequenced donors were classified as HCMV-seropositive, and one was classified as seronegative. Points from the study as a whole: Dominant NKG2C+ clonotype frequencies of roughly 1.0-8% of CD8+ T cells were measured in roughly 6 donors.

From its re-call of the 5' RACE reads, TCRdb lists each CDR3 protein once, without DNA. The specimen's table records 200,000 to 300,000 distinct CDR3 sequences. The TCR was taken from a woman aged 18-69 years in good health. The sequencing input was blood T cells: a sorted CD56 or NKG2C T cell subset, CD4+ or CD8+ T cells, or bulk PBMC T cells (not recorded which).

This chain's CDR3 is CASSLNDRGAFF. V gene TRBV19 combines with J gene TRBJ1-1; TCRdb's D call, TRBD1, is unchecked because there is no DNA. The CDR3 is 12 residues long. The germline CDR1 and CDR2 sequences are LNHDA and SQIVND (reference sequence).